A single sample is the source of the 5 T cell receptor beta chains below, sequenced in a study of shared clonotypes between healthy human individuals. The method was immunoSEQ multiplex PCR; TCRdb's version includes in-frame clones alone and lacks a portion of them. The data show approximately 95,000 clones, around 67% seen once. The sample comprised memory CD8+ T cells sorted from blood. Subset of the sample: CD45RO+ cells pooled with CCR7-negative TemRA cells. These receptor sequences come from a man younger than 40 in good health.

This clone showed up just a few times. CDR3 loop: CASGTTSGRAGPYEQYF. For the CDR3, the DNA is TGTGCTAGTGGCACGACTAGCGGGAGGGCGGGTCCTTACGAGCAGTACTTC. This chain uses TRBV12-5 with TRBJ2-7; 14 bases line up with TRBD2. The trim removed 6 bases at V and 4 bases at J, leaving 11 bases unmatched. From germline, CDR1 is LGHNT and CDR2 FRNRAP. The CDR3 sequence is 17 residues long. The full variable domain, rest sourced from reference TRBV12-5 and TRBJ2-7, is DARVTQTPRHKVTEMGQEVTMRCQPILGHNTVFWYRQTMMQGLELLAYFRNRAPLDDSGMPKDRFSAEMPDATLATLKIQPSEPRDSAVYFCASGTTSGRAGPYEQYFGPGTRLTVT.

J is TRBJ2-1 and V is TRBV13; TRBD1 matches 8 bases. V was pared by 1 base and J by 6 bases, with 8 bases of the junction left unmatched. The CDR3 spans 16 residues. The germline CDR1 and CDR2 sequences are PRHDT and FYEKMQ (reference sequence). The CDR3 loop is CASSLDGQGGINEQFF. CDR3 DNA: TGTGCCAGCAGCTTAGACGGACAGGGAGGTATCAATGAGCAGTTCTTC.

The V call is TRBV4-1, the J call TRBJ2-3; D is uncertain. Trimming removed 2 bases from V and 2 bases from J, with 5 bases in between. Per germline, CDR1 MGHRA and CDR2 YSYEKL. The CDR3 is 13 amino acids. The CDR3 is CASSQTSTDTQYF. The CDR3 DNA follows: TGCGCCAGCAGCCAAACCTCCACAGATACGCAGTATTTT.

This clone was counted only a few times. The chain couples TRBV4-1 to TRBJ2-7; possibly TRBD1 or TRBD2 for D (5 bases each). Germline CDR1 and CDR2: MGHRA and YSYEKL. The CDR3 length is 16 residues. Trimming took 4 bases from V and 0 from J, leaving 16 bases between them. CDR3 in amino acids: CASSLAGAGSSYEQYF. The CDR3 DNA reads as TGCGCCAGCAGCCTAGCCGGGGCAGGGAGCTCCTACGAGCAGTACTTC.

The rearrangement joins TRBV6-1 to TRBJ2-7; TRBD2 aligns across 11 bases. The CDR3 is 14 amino acids. Germline loops: CDR1 MNHNS, CDR2 SASEGT. The junction had 6 bases not matched to a gene; V was cut back by 7 bases and J by 4 bases. The CDR3 loop is CASKRGTSGYEQYF. The DNA of the CDR3 is TGTGCCAGCAAGAGGGGGACTAGCGGTTACGAGCAGTACTTC.